This TCR beta chain was found in a study of T cells in Graves' hyperthyroidism and ophthalmopathy. Thyroid ultrasound and orbital computed tomography, with clinical symptoms and serum thyroxine and TRAb, informed diagnoses. What was amplified from RNA transcripts were TCR beta CDR3 regions. The HTBI set primed first-round TCR CDR3 RT-PCR. TCRdb re-derived calls from the multiplex PCR reads in MiXCR, one entry per CDR3 protein. The sample shows about 700,000 distinct CDR3 sequences, over 40% of them seen only once. This CDR3 contains 14 residues. Trimming shortened V by 2 bases and J by 0 bases, and 5 bases separated the two germline ends.

The rearrangement uses TRBV12-3 or TRBV12-4 and TRBJ1-3; D remains unclear. The TCR was taken from an adult man with Graves' disease, either hyperthyroidism or ophthalmopathy (not recorded which). Sequencing input: peripheral blood or thyroid tissue (not recorded which). The CDR3 spells CASSLSTSGNTIYF. CDR3 bases: TGTGCCAGCAGTTTATCTACCTCTGGAAACACCATATATTTT.